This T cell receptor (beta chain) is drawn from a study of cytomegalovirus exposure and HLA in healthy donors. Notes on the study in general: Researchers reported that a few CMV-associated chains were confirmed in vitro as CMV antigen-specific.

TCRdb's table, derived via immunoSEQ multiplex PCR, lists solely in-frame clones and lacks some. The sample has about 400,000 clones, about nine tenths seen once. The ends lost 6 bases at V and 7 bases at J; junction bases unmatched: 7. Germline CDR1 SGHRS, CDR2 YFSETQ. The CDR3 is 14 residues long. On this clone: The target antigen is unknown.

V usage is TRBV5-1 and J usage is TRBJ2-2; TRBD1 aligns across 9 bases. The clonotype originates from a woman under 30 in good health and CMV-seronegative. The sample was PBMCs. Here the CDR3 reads CASKGQGVSGELFF. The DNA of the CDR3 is TGCGCCAGCAAGGGACAGGGTGTTAGCGGGGAGCTGTTTTTT.